This TCR beta chain emerged from a study of blood T cell repertoires in COVID-19. Across the whole study: The samples span acute and convalescent COVID-19 from the United States, Italy and Spain. The cDNA or gDNA used as material had been derived from T cells, B-cell-depleted T cells, or PBMCs.

Authors' methods: How many nucleated cells were present was estimated from reference gene primer amplification. TCRdb's table, derived via immunoSEQ multiplex PCR, lists solely in-frame clones and lacks some. The DNA was the basis for D and trimming; V, J and clone size are from that table. The table has 100,000 to 150,000 clones, roughly four fifths seen once. The CDR3 contains 19 residues. After removal of 2 bases from V and 4 bases from J, the junction contained 16 bases not matched to a gene. Sequenced input: peripheral blood. This TCR derives from a man between 35 and 55 years old with active or convalescent COVID-19. The V call is TRBV23-1, the J call TRBJ1-5; 8 bases agree with TRBD1. TRBV23-1 is identified as an open reading frame with a role that is uncertain. Written as DNA, the CDR3 is TGCGCCAGCAGTCAACCGACAGGGGTGGGCCGTTCCAGGAATCAGCCCCAGCATTTT. Protein: CASSQPTGVGRSRNQPQHF.